The entry below gives a single TCR beta chain sequence along with its context. Its antigen is not known. These data belong to a study of CD8+CD57+ T cells in acquired aplastic anemia. Overall study: An average of roughly 3 ug of DNA was obtained from sorted CD4+ and CD8+ cells. Study results and caveats: Patients and controls shared under 30 CD8+ CDR3 sequences, highly expressed in patients. Patients did not significantly differ from controls in CD8+ Simpson's diversity.

According to the study, genomic DNA was the template for TCR beta VDJ and CDR3 profiling. TCRdb re-derived calls from the reads in MiXCR, one entry per CDR3 protein. The repertoire holds about 190,000 distinct CDR3 sequences, with less than 65% as singletons. The V end lost 2 bases, the J end lost 2 bases, and 13 bases lay between the germline ends. The CDR3 extends over 15 amino acids. Germline V gene lookup returns CDR1 SGHRS and CDR2 YFSETQ. This rearrangement joins TRBV5-1 to TRBJ2-5, with TRBD2 as a possible D gene (6 bases). This clonotype originated in a human donor with severe aplastic anemia or a healthy control (not recorded which). The sample was sorted CD4+, CD8+, or CD8+CD57+ T cells (not recorded which) from PBMCs. The CDR3 spells CASSFRAGAQETQYF. CDR3 DNA: TGCGCCAGCAGCTTCAGAGCGGGCGCTCAAGAGACCCAGTACTTC.